A single sample gave rise to the 6 T cell receptor beta chains below, sequenced in a study of identical twins. TCRdb itself ran the 5' RACE reads through MiXCR, one entry per CDR3 protein. The repertoire holds around 300,000 distinct CDR3 sequences, with less than 9% as singletons. These same records also appear under a second study, on yellow fever vaccine responses in identical twins.

The specimen sequenced was memory (CD45RO+) T cells sorted from blood. All receptors come from a young woman in good health.

This clonotype was found many times. This chain uses TRBV4-1 with TRBJ2-1; 10 bases map to TRBD2. Germline CDR1 reads MGHRA; CDR2 reads YSYEKL. This CDR3 is 16 amino acids long. V lost 1 base, J lost 3 bases, and 3 bases stayed unmatched. In DNA form, the CDR3 reads TGCGCCAGCAGCCAAGTAGCGGGGGGCGGCTACAATGAGCAGTTCTTC. Protein product: CASSQVAGGGYNEQFF.

This clonotype was recorded at least ten times. The rearrangement uses TRBV2 and TRBJ2-2; D unresolved. The germline gives CDR1 SNHLY, CDR2 FYNNEI. This CDR3 has 14 residues. V gave up 6 bases and J gave up 1 base, with 9 bases separating them. The CDR3 spells CASRPSVNTGELFF. Here the CDR3 DNA reads TGTGCCAGCAGACCCAGCGTGAACACCGGGGAGCTGTTTTTT.

This chain links TRBV20-1 with TRBJ2-3, with D uncertain. The germline V and J ends were trimmed by 0 bases and 2 bases, with 3 bases remaining between them. CDR1 and CDR2 from the germline V gene are DFQATT and SNEGSKA (reference sequence). The CDR3 is 12 residues long. The CDR3 loop is CSAREDTDTQYF. CDR3 sequence (DNA): TGCAGTGCTAGAGAGGACACAGATACGCAGTATTTT.

This clonotype showed up just a few times. This sequence joins TRBV7-2 and TRBJ2-5; tentatively, D is TRBD1 or TRBD2 (5 bases each). Trimming left V 5 bases short and J 5 bases short, with 12 bases between. Germline CDR1 SGHTA, CDR2 FQGNSA. The CDR3 is made up of 13 amino acids. This CDR3 is CASSPRGSETQYF. The CDR3 region has the DNA TGTGCCAGCAGCCCGAGGGGTTCGGAGACCCAGTACTTC. Using reference TRBV7-2 and TRBJ2-5 for the parts outside the CDR3, the full variable domain is GAGVSQSPSNKVTEKGKDVELRCDPISGHTALYWYRQSLGQGLEFLIYFQGNSAPDKSGLPSDRFSAERTGGSVSTLTIQRTQQEDSAVYLCASSPRGSETQYFGPGTRLLVL.

The rearrangement joins TRBV11-3 to TRBJ2-3; possibly TRBD1 or TRBD2 for D (6 bases each). The CDR3 length is 16 residues. Germline CDR1 is SGHNT and CDR2 is YENEEA. V was cut by 5 bases and J by 4 bases, with 19 bases left in between. The CDR3 is CASSTSGAKNSDTQYF. The CDR3 DNA reads TGTGCCAGCAGCACGTCGGGGGCCAAGAACTCAGATACGCAGTATTTT.

V usage is TRBV15 and J usage is TRBJ1-1; a possible D gene is TRBD1 (5 bases). This CDR3 spans 13 amino acids. Germline V lookup: CDR1 LNHNV, CDR2 YYDKDF (reference sequence). Between the trimmed V and J ends, which lost 8 bases and 10 bases, there was a span of 20 bases. CDR3 DNA sequence: TGTGCCACCTCTCCCCAGGGATCATGGGGAGCTTTCTTT. Protein: CATSPQGSWGAFF.